This TCR beta chain was sequenced for a study of blood T cell repertoires in COVID-19. Study-level background: PBMCs, B-cell-depleted T cells, or T cells provided the cDNA or gDNA that made up the material.

In germline, CDR1 is SNHLY, CDR2 FYNNEI. Unmatched junction bases numbered 4, after V lost 5 bases and J lost 5 bases. The CDR3 totals 14 residues. The repertoire was sequenced with immunoSEQ multiplex PCR; TCRdb's copy has only in-frame clones and lacks some. This sample yields approximately 310,000 clones, of which roughly 86% are seen a single time; approximately 7.8% belongs to the top ten. The chain uses TRBV2 and TRBJ2-7, with 12 bases matching TRBD1. The sequencing input was peripheral blood. The origin of this receptor is a woman between 45 and 60 years old who had recovered from COVID-19. CDR3 region: CASSRDRGRDEQYF. The CDR3 DNA follows: TGTGCCAGCAGTCGGGACAGGGGGCGCGACGAGCAGTACTTC.